This T cell receptor beta chain was retrieved from a study of cytomegalovirus exposure and HLA in healthy donors. Study-level findings and limits: As was reported, the classifier diagnosed cytomegalovirus status with high specificity and sensitivity. Among TCR beta chains, those listed as cytomegalovirus-associated numbered over 150.

Note on this clone: As yet, its antigen is unknown.

A multiplex PCR was run with 60 Vbeta primers and 13 Jbeta primers. Under the authors' procedure: A follow-up analysis tallied around 76 million unique TCR beta chains, about 10 million shared. TCRdb's table, derived via immunoSEQ multiplex PCR, lists solely in-frame clones and lacks some. Clone size and the V and J calls come from that table; the DNA yielded D and trimming. Of about 240,000 clones listed, about 86% are singletons. Germline lookup yields CDR1 KGHSH and CDR2 LQKENI. The CDR3 runs to 12 residues. V shed 0 bases and J shed 6 bases, with 3 bases lying between them. The rearrangement links TRBV18 to TRBJ2-1, with no clear D. The specimen sequenced was PBMCs. The clonotype comes from a woman aged 55 to 70 in good health and CMV-seropositive. CDR3 sequence reads: CASSPPSNEQFF. CDR3 coding DNA: TGTGCCAGCTCACCACCCTCCAATGAGCAGTTCTTC.